The 20 T cell receptor beta chains presented below share a single source sample, sequenced in a study of T cell repertoires in cytomegalovirus infection. Their recognized antigens are unknown. TCRdb re-called the reads with MiXCR, one entry per CDR3 protein. The sample consists of approximately 110,000 distinct CDR3 sequences, over 40% of them appearing once. Sample: CD8+ T cells from cultured PBMCs, taken from culture after CMV antigen stimulation. These receptors came from a human donor in good health (CMV status not recorded). Some clones in this sample may be carry-over from other donors' samples.

The chain carries TRBV7-6 and TRBJ1-2, with D perhaps TRBD1 (5 bases). Germline assignment: CDR1 SGHVS and CDR2 FNYEAQ. This CDR3 is built from 14 residues. Trimming removed 3 bases at V and 1 base at J, with 9 bases between. This chain's CDR3 is CASSLGGVNYGYTF. CDR3 DNA sequence: TGTGCCAGCAGCTTGGGAGGGGTTAACTATGGCTACACCTTC.

The rearrangement links TRBV6-2 or TRBV6-3 to TRBJ2-3; a weak D match, TRBD2 (5 bases). In germline, CDR1 is MNHEY, CDR2 SVGEGT. V lost 0 bases to trimming and J lost 4 bases, with 14 bases between them. This CDR3 contains 16 residues. CDR3 sequence: CASSYSWRRRADTQYF. In nucleotides, the CDR3 is TGTGCCAGCAGTTACTCCTGGCGGAGGCGGGCAGATACGCAGTATTTT.

This clonotype was recorded a few times. The chain combines TRBV7-6 with TRBJ1-1; D uncertain. The V gene's germline CDR1 is SGHVS and CDR2 FNYEAQ. V lost 5 bases to trimming and J lost 0 bases, with 13 bases between them. This CDR3 spans 15 amino acids. DNA of the CDR3: TGTGCCAGCAGCCCCATCGTAGAGATGAACACTGAAGCTTTCTTT. It translates to CASSPIVEMNTEAFF. Filled out from reference TRBV7-6 and TRBJ1-1, the complete variable domain reads GAGVSQSPRYKVTKRGQDVALRCDPISGHVSLYWYRQALGQGPEFLTYFNYEAQQDKSGLPNDRFSAERPEGSISTLTIQRTEQRDSAMYRCASSPIVEMNTEAFFGQGTRLTVV.

The chain combines TRBV14 with TRBJ2-7; D is undetermined. Trimming stripped 4 bases from V and 7 bases from J, with 14 bases between. This CDR3 has 13 amino acids. Germline V lookup: CDR1 SGHDN, CDR2 FVKESK. The CDR3 loop reads CASSPLSAEEQYF. The CDR3 nucleotides read TGTGCCAGCAGCCCACTAAGCGCGGAGGAGCAGTACTTC. The full variable domain, in which reference TRBV14 and TRBJ2-7 provide the parts outside the CDR3, is EAGVTQFPSHSVIEKGQTVTLRCDPISGHDNLYWYRRVMGKEIKFLLHFVKESKQDESGMPNNRFLAERTGGTYSTLKVQPAELEDSGVYFCASSPLSAEEQYFGPGTRLTVT.

This rearrangement joins TRBV7-9 to TRBJ2-6; D is ambiguous. V dropped 8 bases and J dropped 4 bases, with 12 bases sitting between them. The germline CDR1 and CDR2 sequences are SEHNR and FQNEAQ (reference sequence). The CDR3 extends over 14 amino acids. The CDR3 protein is CASSVIGGANVLTF. Here the CDR3 DNA reads TGTGCCAGCTCCGTCATCGGGGGGGCCAACGTCCTGACTTTC.

J is TRBJ2-1 and V is TRBV19; 7 bases are shared with TRBD1. Losses at the gene ends were 6 bases for V and 4 bases for J; bases not matched to a gene: 9. Per the germline V gene, CDR1 is LNHDA and CDR2 is SQIVND (reference sequence). CDR3 length: 15 amino acids. The CDR3 sequence: CASSLTWGQYNEQFF. The CDR3 nucleotides read TGTGCCAGTAGCTTAACTTGGGGACAGTACAATGAGCAGTTCTTC.

This clonotype has a handful of counts. V and J are TRBV12-3 or TRBV12-4 and TRBJ2-5; 13 nucleotides agree with TRBD2. This CDR3 spans 16 amino acids. V lost 6 bases, J lost 4 bases, and 8 bases stayed unmatched. The DNA for the CDR3 is TGTGCCAGCAGCCCCGGACTAGCGGGGGAGGGAGAGACCCAGTACTTC. Translating it yields CASSPGLAGEGETQYF.

The rearrangement uses TRBV18 and TRBJ2-7, with 11 bases aligning to TRBD1. J was trimmed by 4 bases and V by 3 bases; bases with no gene match: 5. The CDR3 is made up of 15 amino acids. Germline CDR1 reads KGHSH; CDR2 reads LQKENI. The CDR3 sequence is CASSPAGTGGYEQYF. CDR3 coding DNA: TGTGCCAGCTCACCTGCCGGGACAGGGGGATACGAGCAGTACTTC. The full variable domain, its missing parts supplied by reference TRBV18 and TRBJ2-7, is NAGVMQNPRHLVRRRGQEARLRCSPMKGHSHVYWYRQLPEEGLKFMVYLQKENIIDESGMPKERFSAEFPKEGPSILRIQQVVRGDSAAYFCASSPAGTGGYEQYFGPGTRLTVT.

This clonotype showed up just once. This chain joins TRBV10-3 and TRBJ2-7; weak D call: TRBD1 (6 bases). V was shortened by 2 bases and J by 0 bases, with 8 bases between the two germline ends. CDR3 length: 14 amino acids. In germline, CDR1 is ENHRY, CDR2 SYGVKD. The CDR3: CAISEDRHSYEQYF. CDR3 in DNA: TGTGCCATCAGTGAGGACAGGCACTCCTACGAGCAGTACTTC.

The chain is built from TRBV9 and TRBJ2-7, with a tentative D call TRBD2 (7 bases). Germline V gene lookup returns CDR1 SGDLS and CDR2 YYNGEE. The V and J ends lost 0 bases and 1 base respectively, with 11 bases between them. The CDR3 length is 15 residues. The CDR3 nucleotides are TGTGCCAGCAGCGTAGACGGGGGGCTTTCCTACGAGCAGTACTTC. Amino acid sequence: CASSVDGGLSYEQYF.

CDR3 sequence (DNA): TGTGCCAGCAGCCCCCCAGGGGGATTAGTCACTGAAGCTTTCTTT. It encodes CASSPPGGLVTEAFF. V is TRBV7-9 and J is TRBJ1-1, with 7 bases matching TRBD1. The V and J ends lost 5 bases and 4 bases, in that order; junction bases with no gene match: 10. The germline CDR1 and CDR2 sequences are SEHNR and FQNEAQ (reference sequence). The CDR3 totals 15 residues.

This clonotype was detected only a few times. This chain joins TRBV7-6 and TRBJ2-7; D gene uncertain. The CDR3 has 16 residues. V was pared by 3 bases and J by 0 bases, with 15 bases between. Germline CDR1 reads SGHVS; CDR2 reads FNYEAQ. This chain's CDR3 is CASSFGRRESSYEQYF. DNA for the CDR3: TGTGCCAGCAGCTTTGGAAGGAGAGAGAGCTCCTACGAGCAGTACTTC.

The rearrangement links TRBV6-6 to TRBJ2-7; 9 nucleotides agree with TRBD2. The germline V gene encodes CDR1 MNHNY and CDR2 SVGAGI (reference sequence). The length of the CDR3 is 16 residues. The V gene end was trimmed by 6 bases and the J gene end by 3 bases; junction bases not matched to a gene: 12. CDR3 sequence: CASRASALAGRYEQYF. The CDR3 DNA reads TGTGCCAGCAGAGCCAGCGCTCTAGCGGGGCGCTACGAGCAGTACTTC.

This CDR3 is CASSLGGAGLATEAFF. In DNA, the CDR3 is TGTGCCAGCAGCTTAGGGGGGGCGGGCCTTGCCACTGAAGCTTTCTTT. The chain employs TRBV7-6 and TRBJ1-1; D is possibly TRBD1 (6 bases). There are 16 residues in the CDR3. Germline V gives CDR1 SGHVS, CDR2 FNYEAQ. With 1 base removed from V and 4 bases from J, the gap between germline ends came to 16 bases.

This clonotype has more than one count but fewer than ten. V and J are TRBV24-1 and TRBJ1-2; D perhaps matches TRBD1 (5 bases). Between the trimmed V and J ends, which lost 4 bases and 4 bases, there was a span of 12 bases. The germline V gene encodes CDR1 KGHDR and CDR2 SFDVKD. The length of the CDR3 is 14 residues. In DNA form, the CDR3 reads TGTGCCACCAGTGAGGCCGGGGGACTCTATGGCTACACCTTC. The encoded protein is CATSEAGGLYGYTF.

The chain has TRBV5-5 and TRBJ2-1, with D possibly being TRBD2 (5 bases). V was cut by 7 bases and J by 5 bases, with 10 bases left in between. Germline lookup yields CDR1 SGHKS and CDR2 YYEKEE (reference sequence). This CDR3 is 12 amino acids long. The CDR3 DNA sequence: TGTGCCAGCGCTTGGGGAGACAATGAGCAGTTCTTC. This gives the protein CASAWGDNEQFF. The variable domain in full, with the rest retrieved from reference TRBV5-5 and TRBJ2-1, is DAGVTQSPTHLIKTRGQQVTLRCSPISGHKSVSWYQQVLGQGPQFIFQYYEKEERGRGNFPDRFSARQFPNYSSELNVNALLLGDSALYLCASAWGDNEQFFGPGTRLTVL.

J is TRBJ2-1 and V is TRBV7-6; 15 nucleotides line up with TRBD2. The CDR3 consists of 19 residues. The germline V gene has CDR1 SGHVS and CDR2 FNYEAQ. Unmatched junction bases numbered 12, after V lost 2 bases and J lost 7 bases. The CDR3 coding sequence is TGTGCCAGCAGCTTATCTGGACTAGCGGGGGGGTACCGCTTAAATGAGCAGTTCTTC. As protein: CASSLSGLAGGYRLNEQFF.

The chain is built from TRBV19 and TRBJ1-2; no reliable D call. This CDR3 has 14 residues. The V and J ends lost 3 bases and 4 bases respectively, with 12 bases between them. The germline V gene has CDR1 LNHDA and CDR2 SQIVND (reference sequence). CDR3 DNA: TGTGCCAGTAGTATCAGAACCCAATTCTATGGCTACACCTTC. Translating gives CASSIRTQFYGYTF.

The chain combines TRBV29-1 with TRBJ1-5; 7 positions match TRBD1. Germline loops: CDR1 SQVTM, CDR2 ANQGSEA. The CDR3 has 14 residues. The ends lost 5 bases at V and 1 base at J; junction bases unmatched: 5. For the CDR3, the DNA is TGCAGCGTTCTAGGGGGCGAAAGCAATCAGCCCCAGCATTTT. Residues: CSVLGGESNQPQHF.

Only a few counts were recorded for this clonotype. The CDR3 bases are TGTGCCAGCAGTTTAGTGTTAGAAGGTGAGCAGTTCTTC. Translated, it gives CASSLVLEGEQFF. J is TRBJ2-1 and V is TRBV12-3 or TRBV12-4; no reliable D call. Trimming stripped 1 base from V and 9 bases from J, with 10 bases between. The CDR3 totals 13 residues.